This TCR beta chain originates from a study of human T cells and chemical hapten exposure. CDR3 length: 16 residues. V was pared by 3 bases and J by 0 bases, with 12 bases between. TCRdb processed the RACE reads anew with MiXCR; each CDR3 protein has one entry. The sample holds about 40,000 distinct CDR3 sequences, 3.3% seen once. The study's findings and limits: Those TCRs sitting above 1 in 1000 frequency stayed the same with DPC sensitization. Versus controls, expanded TCRs had significantly more large CDR3 similarity clusters.

The time point was: patch test 2, 6 weeks after DPC sensitization. Treatment defined: therapeutic diphenylcyclopropenone sensitization with weekly scalp DPC. This clonotype was detected ten times or more. The antigen is not known. Specimen: whole blood, collected in connection with sensitization to the hapten diphenylcyclopropenone (DPC). This sequence joins TRBV12-3 or TRBV12-4 and TRBJ1-5; the D is unclear. The receptor's source is a man aged 35 to 55 with alopecia areata. Some clones in this sample may be carry-over from other donors' samples. The CDR3 sequence is CASSFGVGSSNQPQHF. The CDR3 nucleotides read TGTGCCAGCAGTTTTGGGGTGGGGTCTAGCAATCAGCCCCAGCATTTT.